The 29 T cell receptor beta chains below come from one sample, sequenced in a study of T cells expressing NK-cell markers. From the 5' RACE reads, TCRdb lists one entry per CDR3 protein and no DNA. This sample's table reports roughly 390,000 distinct CDR3 sequences. Material for sequencing was blood T cells: a sorted CD56 or NKG2C T cell subset, CD4+ or CD8+ T cells, or bulk PBMC T cells (not recorded which). The receptors were gathered from a woman in her fifties or sixties in good health.

The chain joins TRBV29-1 to TRBJ1-2. From germline, CDR1 is SQVTM and CDR2 ANQGSEA. The CDR3 runs 15 residues. CDR3 loop: CSVVSMEDRGYGYTF. Using reference TRBV29-1 and TRBJ1-2 for the parts outside the CDR3, the full variable domain is SAVISQKPSRDICQRGTSLTIQCQVDSQVTMMFWYRQQPGQSLTLIATANQGSEATYESGFVIDKFPISRPNLTFSTLTVSNMSPEDSSIYLCSVVSMEDRGYGYTFGSGTRLTVV.

The rearrangement links TRBV7-9 to TRBJ2-1; as DNA is missing, the TRBD2 call by TCRdb cannot be tested. The CDR3 length is 18 residues. Looked up from germline, CDR1 is SEHNR and CDR2 is FQNEAQ (reference sequence). CDR3: CASSHIRKAGGLNNEQFF.

The rearrangement uses TRBV7-9 and TRBJ2-7. Germline loops: CDR1 SEHNR, CDR2 FQNEAQ (reference sequence). The CDR3 is made up of 14 amino acids. The CDR3 reads CASSLGVSSYEQYF. Using reference TRBV7-9 and TRBJ2-7 for the parts outside the CDR3, the full variable domain is DTGVSQNPRHKITKRGQNVTFRCDPISEHNRLYWYRQTLGQGPEFLTYFQNEAQLEKSRLLSDRFSAERPKGSFSTLEIQRTEQGDSAMYLCASSLGVSSYEQYFGPGTRLTVT.

CDR3: CASSSRAREWDEQYF. The rearrangement uses TRBV11-3 and TRBJ2-7; TCRdb indicates TRBD2, and absent DNA this call remains unverified. The CDR3 has 15 residues. CDR1 and CDR2 (germline): SGHNT, YENEEA.

The rearrangement joins TRBV10-2 to TRBJ1-4; lacking DNA, the TRBD1 call made by TCRdb goes unchecked. The CDR3 extends over 16 amino acids. The germline gives CDR1 WSHSY, CDR2 SAAADI. CDR3 sequence reads: CASSTGDRVIGEKLFF.

The chain has TRBV13 and TRBJ2-7; TCRdb's D call, TRBD2, is unchecked because there is no DNA. The CDR3 runs to 12 residues. Germline V gene sequence: CDR1 PRHDT, CDR2 FYEKMQ (reference sequence). The CDR3 sequence: CASSVRENEQYF.

V is TRBV27 and J is TRBJ1-1. Germline CDR1 MNHEY, CDR2 SMNVEV (reference sequence). The CDR3 is made up of 13 amino acids. CDR3 residues: CASSLMLDTEAFF.

J is TRBJ2-1 and V is TRBV4-1; TCRdb indicates TRBD2, and absent DNA this call remains unverified. Per the germline V gene, CDR1 is MGHRA and CDR2 is YSYEKL. CDR3 length equals 18 residues. Here the CDR3 reads CASSLGLAGRGGTNEQFF.

J is TRBJ2-2 and V is TRBV3-1; with no DNA, the TCRdb D assignment of TRBD2 cannot be verified. The CDR3 totals 14 residues. Germline V gene data show CDR1 as LGHDT and CDR2 as YNNKEL (reference sequence). The CDR3 region is CASSKPGLPGELFF.

This chain links TRBV5-6 with TRBJ1-6; TCRdb lists TRBD1, though no DNA is available to test this call. Germline V gene sequence: CDR1 SGHDT, CDR2 YYEEEE. This CDR3 is 14 amino acids long. The CDR3 loop is CASSFRDGNSPLHF.

The chain joins TRBV7-2 to TRBJ2-3; lacking DNA, the TRBD1 call made by TCRdb goes unchecked. The CDR3 totals 15 residues. CDR1 and CDR2 from the germline V gene are SGHTA and FQGNSA. CDR3 residues: CASSSPGRNTDTQYF.

The V call is TRBV29-1, the J call TRBJ1-1; TCRdb outputs TRBD1, but without DNA this stays unchecked. CDR1 SQVTM and CDR2 ANQGSEA come from the germline V gene. The CDR3 has 15 residues. The chain's CDR3 is CSVEAPGQNLTEAFF.

The rearrangement joins TRBV27 to TRBJ1-5; absent DNA, TCRdb's TRBD1 call cannot be checked. The CDR3 runs to 16 residues. Germline V gene sequence: CDR1 MNHEY, CDR2 SMNVEV (reference sequence). CDR3 sequence reads: CASSPRTGEGNQPQHF.

V and J are TRBV5-8 and TRBJ2-7; TCRdb reports TRBD2, a call that lacks DNA to check it against. Germline V gene sequence: CDR1 SGHTS, CDR2 YDEGEE. This CDR3 contains 16 residues. The CDR3 loop reads CASSGIPGPKEYEQYF.

V is TRBV7-3 and J is TRBJ2-3; without DNA, the TCRdb call of TRBD1 cannot be checked. CDR1 is SGHTA and CDR2 is FQGTGA in the germline V gene. The CDR3 contains 15 residues. CDR3 sequence reads: CASSEHRLPTDTQYF.

V is TRBV27 and J is TRBJ2-5. Germline V gene lookup returns CDR1 MNHEY and CDR2 SMNVEV (reference sequence). The CDR3 has 13 amino acids. This CDR3 is CASSVWGKETQYF.

This CDR3 reads CSARARDYGYTF. The chain employs TRBV20-1 and TRBJ1-2. CDR3 length: 12 amino acids. Germline V gene data show CDR1 as DFQATT and CDR2 as SNEGSKA (reference sequence).

The J gene is TRBJ1-2, the V gene TRBV5-1. In germline, CDR1 is SGHRS, CDR2 YFSETQ. This CDR3 has 16 residues. Here the CDR3 reads CASSLASGDTNYGYTF. Filled out from reference TRBV5-1 and TRBJ1-2, the complete variable domain reads KAGVTQTPRYLIKTRGQQVTLSCSPISGHRSVSWYQQTPGQGLQFLFEYFSETQRNKGNFPGRFSGRQFSNSRSEMNVSTLELGDSALYLCASSLASGDTNYGYTFGSGTRLTVV.

The CDR3 loop is CSARGTIRVQYF. The chain joins TRBV20-1 to TRBJ2-4; TCRdb outputs TRBD2, but without DNA this stays unchecked. The CDR3 spans 12 residues. CDR1 is DFQATT, CDR2 SNEGSKA, per germline (reference sequence).

The chain links TRBV3-1 to TRBJ2-5; there is no DNA to check the TCRdb D call of TRBD2. This CDR3 spans 20 amino acids. Germline V lookup: CDR1 LGHDT, CDR2 YNNKEL (reference sequence). The CDR3 loop reads CASSRHDLSLSGSKKKTQYF.

The rearrangement joins TRBV9 to TRBJ2-3. The V gene's germline CDR1 is SGDLS and CDR2 YYNGEE. The CDR3 sequence is 14 residues long. CDR3 sequence reads: CASSVSVATDTQYF.

The chain carries TRBV18 and TRBJ1-1; without DNA, the TCRdb call of TRBD1 cannot be checked. The CDR3 runs to 16 residues. Germline V CDR1 and CDR2: KGHSH, LQKENI. This chain's CDR3 is CASSPGQGRLGTEAFF.

The V and J genes are TRBV12-3 or TRBV12-4 and TRBJ2-5; without DNA, the TCRdb call of TRBD1 cannot be checked. The CDR3 contains 16 residues. The CDR3 spells CASSRSGTGKRETQYF.

This chain joins TRBV12-3 or TRBV12-4 and TRBJ2-2. The CDR3 has 11 amino acids. The CDR3: CASTPSGELFF.

This chain uses TRBV10-3 with TRBJ2-3; the TRBD1 assignment by TCRdb is unverifiable without DNA. Germline V CDR1 and CDR2: ENHRY, SYGVKD. The CDR3 is 13 residues long. CDR3 region: CAISSAGEDTQYF.

The chain couples TRBV7-9 to TRBJ2-3; without DNA, the TCRdb call of TRBD2 cannot be checked. The germline V gene encodes CDR1 SEHNR and CDR2 FQNEAQ (reference sequence). CDR3 length equals 15 residues. The CDR3: CASTSGPSNTDTQYF.

The chain combines TRBV12-3 or TRBV12-4 with TRBJ2-7; absent DNA, TCRdb's TRBD1 call cannot be checked. CDR3 length: 14 amino acids. The CDR3 protein is CASSLDLGGNEQYF.

The chain is built from TRBV12-3 or TRBV12-4 and TRBJ2-3. The CDR3 is 14 amino acids. Here the CDR3 reads CASSFYPTPDTQYF.

The chain joins TRBV5-5 to TRBJ2-7; lacking DNA, the TRBD1 call made by TCRdb goes unchecked. This CDR3 has 16 residues. Germline lookup yields CDR1 SGHKS and CDR2 YYEKEE (reference sequence). CDR3 sequence reads: CASSRTGTATSYEQYF.